This is a list of T cell receptor beta chains from one sample in a study of T cell repertoires in cytomegalovirus infection. Their recognized antigens are unknown. Each CDR3 protein is one row after TCRdb ran MiXCR on the reads. The profile shows about 830,000 distinct CDR3 sequences, about 33% of them singletons. This material consisted of cultured CD8+ T cells from PBMCs, taken from culture after CMV antigen stimulation. All receptors derive from a human donor in good health (CMV status not recorded). Some clones in this sample may be carry-over from other donors' samples. Each CDR3 is given without its conserved first and last residue. The order of the fields is V gene, J gene, D gene, CDR3 protein. A D gene is named only where the DNA matches it firmly.

v_gene: TRBV27
j_gene: TRBJ2-4
d_gene: TRBD2
CDR3aa: ASSSPGGSDKNIQY

v_gene: TRBV5-1
j_gene: TRBJ1-1
d_gene: TRBD1
CDR3aa: ASSFFGQGQYEAF

v_gene: TRBV4-1
j_gene: TRBJ2-3
d_gene: .
CDR3aa: ASSQSGTSTDTQY

v_gene: TRBV7-9
j_gene: TRBJ2-3
d_gene: .
CDR3aa: ASSYLERARITDTQY

v_gene: TRBV27
j_gene: TRBJ2-1
d_gene: .
CDR3aa: ASSLYEGRMGVEQF

v_gene: TRBV2
j_gene: TRBJ2-7
d_gene: .
CDR3aa: ASRVDRTYEQY

v_gene: TRBV19
j_gene: TRBJ1-4
d_gene: TRBD1
CDR3aa: AKRTGTSTNEKLF

v_gene: TRBV7-9
j_gene: TRBJ2-1
d_gene: .
CDR3aa: ASSLAPPGYNEQF

v_gene: TRBV24-1
j_gene: TRBJ2-5
d_gene: .
CDR3aa: ATSESGETQY

v_gene: TRBV6-1
j_gene: TRBJ2-1
d_gene: .
CDR3aa: ASSEEGTSYNEQF

v_gene: TRBV28
j_gene: TRBJ2-5
d_gene: .
CDR3aa: ASSLGRVWETQY

v_gene: TRBV12-3/TRBV12-4
j_gene: TRBJ2-5
d_gene: TRBD2
CDR3aa: ASSSVDLAALYQETQY

v_gene: TRBV19
j_gene: TRBJ1-5
d_gene: .
CDR3aa: ASSISFALQPQH

v_gene: TRBV27
j_gene: TRBJ1-2
d_gene: .
CDR3aa: ASSAGLSNYGYT

v_gene: TRBV20-1
j_gene: TRBJ2-5
d_gene: TRBD2
CDR3aa: SARDRVAGGRETQY

v_gene: TRBV4-2
j_gene: TRBJ1-1
d_gene: .
CDR3aa: ASSQADAEAF

v_gene: TRBV12-3/TRBV12-4
j_gene: TRBJ2-1
d_gene: TRBD1
CDR3aa: ASSPWTGSYNEQF

v_gene: TRBV20-1
j_gene: TRBJ2-7
d_gene: TRBD2
CDR3aa: SASVAGGAYEQY

v_gene: TRBV4-1
j_gene: TRBJ1-2
d_gene: .
CDR3aa: ASSQVPGTTNYGYT

v_gene: TRBV27
j_gene: TRBJ2-2
d_gene: .
CDR3aa: ASSLSATGELF

v_gene: TRBV27
j_gene: TRBJ2-2
d_gene: TRBD1
CDR3aa: ASSLLTGPGELF

v_gene: TRBV7-3
j_gene: TRBJ1-2
d_gene: .
CDR3aa: ASSPRGDSLYGYT

v_gene: TRBV27
j_gene: TRBJ1-4
d_gene: TRBD1
CDR3aa: ASSPGGSEKLF

v_gene: TRBV20-1
j_gene: TRBJ2-1
d_gene: TRBD2
CDR3aa: SARDLAGEPNEQF

v_gene: TRBV10-3
j_gene: TRBJ1-1
d_gene: .
CDR3aa: AISESGAWRRNTEAF

v_gene: TRBV4-1
j_gene: TRBJ2-7
d_gene: .
CDR3aa: ASSGGTGRYEQY

v_gene: TRBV7-8
j_gene: TRBJ2-1
d_gene: .
CDR3aa: ASTSSGVSYNEQF

v_gene: TRBV20-1
j_gene: TRBJ2-1
d_gene: TRBD1
CDR3aa: SADEQGRLGNEQF

v_gene: TRBV9
j_gene: TRBJ2-1
d_gene: TRBD2
CDR3aa: ASSDKRGFYNEQF